Sequencing of this T cell receptor beta chain was carried out in a study of spatial heterogeneity in lung cancer. Whole-study findings and limits: Resection saw ubiquitous expanded tumor TCRs appear in blood more than follow-up did.

As to time point: sample taken at primary tumor resection. Unsorted whole RNA from tumor, nontumor lung or frozen PBMC underwent sequencing. TCRdb reprocessed the 5' RACE reads via MiXCR and lists one record per CDR3 protein. The table shows 15,000 to 20,000 distinct CDR3 sequences, with about 22% occurring only once. Relative to its sample, this clonotype is medium-sized. Its target is unknown. The starting material was PBMCs, obtained at surgery. The receptor was isolated from a female donor with early-stage non-small cell lung cancer.

The CDR3 DNA reads TGTGCCATCAGTGACCCACATGGGACAGTGGGGCAAGAGACCCAGTACTTC. It is translated as CAISDPHGTVGQETQYF. This rearrangement joins TRBV10-3 to TRBJ2-5; 7 bases align to TRBD1. With V trimmed by 3 bases and J by 2 bases, 12 bases remained unmatched. Germline V gene data show CDR1 as ENHRY and CDR2 as SYGVKD. The CDR3 is made up of 17 amino acids.